This T cell receptor beta chain appears in the sequencing data of a study of blood T cell repertoires in COVID-19. Study context: T cells, B-cell-depleted T cells, or PBMCs supplied cDNA or gDNA.

Germline CDR1 reads LNHDA; CDR2 reads SQIVND (reference sequence). After removal of 6 bases from V and 7 bases from J, the junction contained 9 bases not matched to a gene. The CDR3 extends over 15 amino acids. Sequencing was performed with immunoSEQ multiplex PCR; in TCRdb, only in-frame clones are kept and a portion is missing. The sample contains roughly 200,000 clones, approximately 86% of which appear only once. The specimen was peripheral blood. This chain uses TRBV19 with TRBJ2-1; TRBD1 agrees at 10 bases. The clonotype comes from a man aged 60 to 69 with acute or convalescent COVID-19. CDR3 sequence (DNA): TGTGCCAGTAGACTCGGGGACAGGGGCCTTAATGAGCAGTTCTTC. Translating it yields CASRLGDRGLNEQFF.